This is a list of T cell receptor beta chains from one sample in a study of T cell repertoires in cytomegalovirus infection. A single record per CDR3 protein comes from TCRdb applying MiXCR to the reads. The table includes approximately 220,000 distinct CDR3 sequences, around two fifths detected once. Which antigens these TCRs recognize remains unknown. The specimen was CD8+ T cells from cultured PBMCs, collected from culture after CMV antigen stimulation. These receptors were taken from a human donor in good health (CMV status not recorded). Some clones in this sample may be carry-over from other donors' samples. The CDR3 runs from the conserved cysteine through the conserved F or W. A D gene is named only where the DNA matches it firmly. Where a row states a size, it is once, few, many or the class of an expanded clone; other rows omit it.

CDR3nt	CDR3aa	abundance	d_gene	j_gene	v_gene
TGCGCCAGCAGTCCAGGGCATACCGGGGAGCTGTTTTTT	CASSPGHTGELFF	-	-	TRBJ2-2	TRBV5-1
TGCAGTGCTAGAGAAGGACTAGCGGAGCCGAACACCGGGGAGCTGTTTTTT	CSAREGLAEPNTGELFF	-	TRBD2	TRBJ2-2	TRBV20-1
TGTGCCAGCAGCCCCGGGACTAGCGGGATTATGGGCGCAGATACGCAGTATTTT	CASSPGTSGIMGADTQYF	few	TRBD2	TRBJ2-3	TRBV13
TGTGCCAGCAGCTTAACGGGAGGGGCCCTGAGTCGAGATACGCAGTATTTT	CASSLTGGALSRDTQYF	many	TRBD2	TRBJ2-3	TRBV7-3
TGTGCCAGCAGCTCCTATGGGGCCTTACAAGAGACCCAGTACTTC	CASSSYGALQETQYF	-	-	TRBJ2-5	TRBV7-6
TGTGCCAGCAGTGATCCCCACAGGTTGAACACTGAAGCTTTCTTT	CASSDPHRLNTEAFF	-	-	TRBJ1-1	TRBV6-1
TGTGCCAGCTCCACGGTCGGCAGGGCGACGAACACTGAAGCTTTCTTT	CASSTVGRATNTEAFF	-	-	TRBJ1-1	TRBV18
TGTGCCAGCAGCCCACAGGACAGGTTCTTTGGCTACACCTTC	CASSPQDRFFGYTF	few	TRBD1	TRBJ1-2	TRBV11-2
TGTGCCATCAGTGATCGAATTAGTTACGAGCAGTACTTC	CAISDRISYEQYF	-	-	TRBJ2-7	TRBV10-3
TGTGCCAGCAGCCAAGAAAGGGCGGGAAATGATAGGGACGAGCAGTACTTC	CASSQERAGNDRDEQYF	-	-	TRBJ2-7	TRBV4-2
TGTGCCAGCAGCTTAGCGACGGGAAAGATAGAGACCCAGTACTTC	CASSLATGKIETQYF	-	-	TRBJ2-5	TRBV7-8
TGTGCCAGCAGCTCCGCCGGGGAGACGACCACTGAAGCTTTCTTT	CASSSAGETTTEAFF	-	-	TRBJ1-1	TRBV5-6
TGCGCCAGCAGCACCCGACAGGGTAGGATTCCCTACGAGCAGTACTTC	CASSTRQGRIPYEQYF	-	TRBD1	TRBJ2-7	TRBV5-1
TGTGCCAGCATTTATTCCGGGACAGGCTACAATGAGCAGTTCTTC	CASIYSGTGYNEQFF	few	TRBD1	TRBJ2-1	TRBV27
TGTGCCAGCAGTGTGGACAGGGGGTTGGGAGATACGCAGTATTTT	CASSVDRGLGDTQYF	-	TRBD1	TRBJ2-3	TRBV25-1
TGCGCCAGCAGCTCACAGCGGACAGAAAACTTCTATGGCTACACCTTC	CASSSQRTENFYGYTF	few	-	TRBJ1-2	TRBV5-1
TGTGCCAGCAGTGACAGGGGGGGGACCGGGGAGCTGTTTTTT	CASSDRGGTGELFF	-	TRBD1	TRBJ2-2	TRBV6-8
TGTGCCAGCAGTGAGGGGGTGGCTAGCACAGATACGCAGTATTTT	CASSEGVASTDTQYF	once	-	TRBJ2-3	TRBV2
TGTGCCAGCACCGCCATCCAGGGAATGAGCACTGAAGCTTTCTTT	CASTAIQGMSTEAFF	few	-	TRBJ1-1	TRBV7-9
TGTGCCAGCACCGACCCCCCGTTCACTGAAGCTTTCTTT	CASTDPPFTEAFF	-	-	TRBJ1-1	TRBV27
TGTGCCAGCAGTTTATGGGCAGGGAAGGGAAACAATGAGCAGTTCTTC	CASSLWAGKGNNEQFF	-	-	TRBJ2-1	TRBV27
TGCAGCGTTGTGGTAGCGGGAGAGCGTGAGCAGTTCTTC	CSVVVAGEREQFF	many	TRBD2	TRBJ2-1	TRBV29-1
TGCAGTGCTACACCGACCGGGACTCTGGAGACCCAGTACTTC	CSATPTGTLETQYF	-	-	TRBJ2-5	TRBV20-1
TGTGCCAGCAGCTTACCCCCAGGCTCTAAGGGGGCCAACGTCCTGACTTTC	CASSLPPGSKGANVLTF	-	-	TRBJ2-6	TRBV7-4
TGTGCCAGCAGCTTAGTGACAGCGAGCTCCTACAATGAGCAGTTCTTC	CASSLVTASSYNEQFF	-	-	TRBJ2-1	TRBV7-6